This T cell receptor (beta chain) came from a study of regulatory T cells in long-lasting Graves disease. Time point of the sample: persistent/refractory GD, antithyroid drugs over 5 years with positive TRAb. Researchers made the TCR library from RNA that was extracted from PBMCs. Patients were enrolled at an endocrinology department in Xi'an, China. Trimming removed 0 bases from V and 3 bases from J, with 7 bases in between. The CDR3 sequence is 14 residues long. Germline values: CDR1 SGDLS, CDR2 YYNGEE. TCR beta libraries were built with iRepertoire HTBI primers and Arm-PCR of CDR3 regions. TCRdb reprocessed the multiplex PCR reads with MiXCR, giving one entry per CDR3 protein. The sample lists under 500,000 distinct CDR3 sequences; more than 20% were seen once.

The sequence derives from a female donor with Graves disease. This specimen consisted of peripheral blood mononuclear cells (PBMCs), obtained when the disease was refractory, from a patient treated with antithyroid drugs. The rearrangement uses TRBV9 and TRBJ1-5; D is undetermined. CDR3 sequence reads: CASSVGGPNQPQHF. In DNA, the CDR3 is TGTGCCAGCAGCGTAGGCGGCCCCAATCAGCCCCAGCATTTT. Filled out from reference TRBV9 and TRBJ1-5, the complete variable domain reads DSGVTQTPKHLITATGQRVTLRCSPRSGDLSVYWYQQSLDQGLQFLIQYYNGEERAKGNILERFSAQQFPDLHSELNLSSLELGDSALYFCASSVGGPNQPQHFGDGTRLSIL.